What follows describes a single TCR beta chain. CDR1 is MDHEN, CDR2 SYDVKM, per germline. The CDR3 is 13 residues long. Germline trimming cut 7 bases from V and 13 bases from J; bases unmatched to any gene: 9. This sample was included in a study of shared clonotypes between healthy human individuals. Study-level information: Donors had three CD4 naive, three CD4 memory, two CD8 naive and one CD8 memory plate apiece.

TCRdb's copy holds only in-frame clones and misses some; the assay was immunoSEQ multiplex PCR. The table includes about 1.5 million clones, 98% detected once. The sample was naive CD4+ T cells sorted from blood. The subset: CD45RA+ positively selected. This receptor was taken from a man aged 30 to 39 in good health. The rearrangement links TRBV28 to TRBJ2-3; 12 nucleotides line up with TRBD2. In nucleotides, the CDR3 is TGTGCCAGCACCTCGACTAGCGGGAGAGGCAAGTATTTT. It yields the protein CASTSTSGRGKYF.